The clone carrying this T cell receptor (beta chain) appeared many times. Antigen specificity is unknown. All of the isolated RNA was reverse transcribed, so expressed TCRB transcripts were sequenced. TCRdb's copy holds only in-frame clones and misses some; the assay was immunoSEQ multiplex PCR. This table holds roughly 150,000 clones, approximately 7.9% found once. These data come from a study of beta chain features in type 1 diabetes. Whole-study findings and limits: Shorter TCRB CDR3s, moderately but significantly so, were found in Type 1 diabetes patients in all four CD4+ subsets. Naive, central memory and Treg TCRB repertoires seemed to resemble each other more closely in patients than they did in healthy donors. The analysis here could not establish whether HLA type shapes TCRB rearrangement. Cells with high TCR expression could be over-represented by cDNA sequencing.

By way of CD45RO/CCR7/CD25/CD127/CD95/CD27, the CD4+ regulatory, stem cell-like memory, central memory and naive cells were sorted. This TCR was recovered from a man between 18 and 35 years old with type 1 diabetes. Sequenced material: central memory CD4+ T cells from blood.

The CDR3 coding sequence is TGTGCGGCCGGGGCCTACAATGAGCAGTTCTTC. Residues: CAAGAYNEQFF. The chain recombines TRBV6-6 with TRBJ2-1; possible D gene TRBD2, 5 bases. The CDR3 consists of 11 residues. Germline V CDR1 and CDR2: MNHNY, SVGAGI (reference sequence).